These T cell receptor beta chains were read from a single sample in a study of T cells after yellow fever vaccination. TCRdb redid the calling of the 5' RACE reads with MiXCR, one entry per CDR3 protein. The repertoire includes about 240,000 distinct CDR3 sequences, 6.9% of them detected once, and roughly 0.9% sits in the top ten. Sequencing was performed on CD4+ T cells sorted from PBMCs, taken 15 days after the yellow fever booster vaccination. Source of these receptors: a man aged 25 to 40 who received the YFV17D yellow fever vaccine. CDR3s include the opening cysteine and the closing phenylalanine or tryptophan. A D gene is named only where the DNA matches it firmly. Clone size appears in some rows only: once, few, many, or a class for an expanded clone.

clone_size	d_call	v_call	j_call	cdr3_nt	cdr3_aa
few	TRBD1	TRBV12-3/TRBV12-4	TRBJ2-7	TGTGCCAGCAGTTTGACCGGGACAGGGTTCGAGCAGTACTTC	CASSLTGTGFEQYF
many	TRBD1	TRBV28	TRBJ2-2	TGTGCCAGCAGTCCGGGACAGATTCCCGGGGAGCTGTTTTTT	CASSPGQIPGELFF
-	TRBD2	TRBV5-1	TRBJ2-5	TGCGCCAGCAGCTTGAGGACTAGCGGTTCAGAGACCCAGTACTTC	CASSLRTSGSETQYF
-	TRBD2	TRBV4-3	TRBJ2-3	TGCGCCAGCAGCTTCCGACTAGCCGGGGCAGATACGCAGTATTTT	CASSFRLAGADTQYF
many	-	TRBV20-1	TRBJ2-1	TGCAGTGCCCGGACACGGAGGTCCTACAATGAGCAGTTCTTC	CSARTRRSYNEQFF
-	-	TRBV29-1	TRBJ2-1	TGCAGCGCCCTGGGTGTGGTCCGGGAGAGTGAGCAGTTCTTC	CSALGVVRESEQFF
-	-	TRBV7-2	TRBJ1-6	TGTGCCAGCAGCTTAAACGGAAGTCCCCTCCACTTT	CASSLNGSPLHF
few	-	TRBV12-3/TRBV12-4	TRBJ1-6	TGTGCCAGCAGTGAATTACCCAATTCACCCCTCCACTTT	CASSELPNSPLHF
-	TRBD2	TRBV28	TRBJ2-5	TGTGCCAGCTACGGAACAAGACTAGCGGGAGGCGTTGGGACCCAGTACTTC	CASYGTRLAGGVGTQYF
many	TRBD2	TRBV7-8	TRBJ2-2	TGTGCCAGCAGCCGACTAGCTCCCGGGGAGCTGTTTTTT	CASSRLAPGELFF
-	TRBD2	TRBV25-1	TRBJ2-1	TGTGCCAGCAGTTCCTGGCGGGGTCAGGCGAGCGGGAGGGACAATGAGCAGTTCTTC	CASSSWRGQASGRDNEQFF
few	-	TRBV5-5	TRBJ1-6	TGTGCCAGCAGCCTCCCGGGCCTAAATTCACCCCTCCACTTT	CASSLPGLNSPLHF
few	-	TRBV20-1	TRBJ2-7	TGCAGTGCTAGAGGACAGGTCTTCTCGTACGAGCAGTACTTC	CSARGQVFSYEQYF
few	-	TRBV5-1	TRBJ2-5	TGCGCCAGCAGCTTGGCGGACAGTCAAGAGACCCAGTACTTC	CASSLADSQETQYF
many	-	TRBV7-2	TRBJ2-2	TGTGCCAGCAGCCAGAGACCTACAGGGTTCTCTGCCGGGGAGCTGTTTTTT	CASSQRPTGFSAGELFF
-	-	TRBV3-1	TRBJ2-3	TGTGCCAGCAGCGCCCTAGCCGGGAGCACAGATACGCAGTATTTT	CASSALAGSTDTQYF
many	TRBD2	TRBV5-1	TRBJ2-3	TGCGCCAGCAGCTTCTCTAGCGGGGGGCTCACAGATACGCAGTATTTT	CASSFSSGGLTDTQYF
-	TRBD2	TRBV7-9	TRBJ2-1	TGTGCCAGCAGCGCTCGAACCGGGACTAGCGGGAGTTATGAGCAGTTCTTC	CASSARTGTSGSYEQFF
-	-	TRBV27	TRBJ2-5	TGTGCCAGCAGTGCCGGGGGTGGCAGGGTGGAGACCCAGTACTTC	CASSAGGGRVETQYF
few	-	TRBV28	TRBJ2-5	TGTGCCAGCAGTTTATTCAATAACCGGGACACCGACCAAGAGACCCAGTACTTC	CASSLFNNRDTDQETQYF
few	-	TRBV20-1	TRBJ1-1	TGCAGCCCGGGGGGAGAAATTCTGAACACTGAAGCTTTCTTT	CSPGGEILNTEAFF
-	-	TRBV7-2	TRBJ2-5	TGTGCCAGCAGCTTAACCGGATGGGGAGAGACCCAGTACTTC	CASSLTGWGETQYF
-	TRBD2	TRBV10-3	TRBJ2-1	TGTGCCATCAGTAGCGTAGCGGGAGAAACCGCTTACAATGAGCAGTTCTTC	CAISSVAGETAYNEQFF